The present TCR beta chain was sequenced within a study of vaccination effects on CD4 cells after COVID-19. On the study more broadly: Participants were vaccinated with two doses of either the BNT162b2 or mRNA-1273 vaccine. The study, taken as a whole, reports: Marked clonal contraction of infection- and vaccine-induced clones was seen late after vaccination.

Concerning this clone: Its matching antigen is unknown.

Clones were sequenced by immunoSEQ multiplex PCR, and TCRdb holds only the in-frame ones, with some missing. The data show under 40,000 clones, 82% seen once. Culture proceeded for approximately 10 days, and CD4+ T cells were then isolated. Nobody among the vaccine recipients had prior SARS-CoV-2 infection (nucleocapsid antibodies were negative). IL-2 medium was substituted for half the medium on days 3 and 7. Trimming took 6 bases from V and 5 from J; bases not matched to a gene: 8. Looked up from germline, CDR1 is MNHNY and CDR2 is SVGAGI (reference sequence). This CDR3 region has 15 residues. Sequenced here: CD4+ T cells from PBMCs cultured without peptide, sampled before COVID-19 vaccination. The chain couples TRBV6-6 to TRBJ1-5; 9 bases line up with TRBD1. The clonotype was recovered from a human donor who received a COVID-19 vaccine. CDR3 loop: CASRTGTGMHQPQHF. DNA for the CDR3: TGTGCCAGCAGAACCGGGACAGGGATGCATCAGCCCCAGCATTTT.